This TCR beta chain emerged from a study of shared clonotypes between healthy human individuals. Germline values: CDR1 MNHEY, CDR2 SMNVEV (reference sequence). The V end lost 5 bases, the J end lost 3 bases, and 17 bases lay between the germline ends. The CDR3 consists of 16 residues. Healthy HIV-negative adults without recent acute infections or vaccinations served as donors. The method was immunoSEQ multiplex PCR; TCRdb's version includes in-frame clones alone and lacks a portion of them. The repertoire holds a few million clones, with approximately 93% as singletons. The sequence derives from a man between 18 and 35 years old in good health. Some clones in this sample may be carry-over from other donors' samples. The sample comprised naive CD4+ T cells from PBMCs. Subset: CD45RA+ positively selected. The chain employs TRBV27 and TRBJ1-5; D gene uncertain. CDR3 region: CASSPDRTDNNQPQHF. The CDR3 DNA sequence: TGTGCCAGCAGTCCCGATCGGACTGATAACAATCAGCCCCAGCATTTT.